A single T cell receptor beta chain is shown here with its context. Its cognate antigen is unknown. The data were obtained in a study of post-analysis software for immune sequencing data. Overall study context: Disease courses included relapsing-remitting, secondary progressive and progressive-relapsing multiple sclerosis.

Regarding the study as a whole: The study found TRBV5-6, TRBV5-1 and TRBV20-1 among 4 or 5 TRBV segments more frequent in patients than controls. Pronounced co-clustering by F measure was evident among identically batched samples.

From germline, CDR1 is SGDLS and CDR2 YYNGEE. The CDR3 consists of 12 residues. Trimming cost V 7 bases and J 4 bases, with 8 bases left between them. cDNA libraries for TCR beta contained unique molecular identifiers. Input amounts of about 0.85 to 10 million T cells were used. These gave approximately 500,000 cDNA molecules, so each molecule approximated one T cell. MiXCR was run by TCRdb on the PCR reads, yielding one entry per CDR3 protein. Among about half a million distinct CDR3 sequences listed, 45% were seen once. Sequencing was performed on blood. The chain carries TRBV9 and TRBJ1-4; D is unresolved. The origin of this receptor is a girl aged 5 to 17 with multiple sclerosis. The CDR3 nucleotides read TGTGCCAGCGGTCAGGTTAATGAAAAACTGTTTTTT. This sequence encodes CASGQVNEKLFF.